This entry lists 26 T cell receptor beta chains sequenced from one sample in a study of identical twins. One entry per CDR3 protein, called by TCRdb with MiXCR from the 5' RACE reads. The data contain approximately 600,000 distinct CDR3 sequences, 9.5% to 10% of them singletons. These same records also appear under a second study, on yellow fever vaccine responses in identical twins.

The sequenced sample consisted of PBMCs. The receptors were gathered from a woman between 18 and 29 years old in good health.

There are many counts of this clonotype. The chain carries TRBV25-1 and TRBJ1-6; D ambiguous. The CDR3 runs 12 residues. V lost 4 bases, J lost 2 bases, and 0 bases lay in between. CDR1 and CDR2 (germline): MGHDK, SYGVNS. CDR3 in DNA: TGTGCCAGCAGTGCCTATAATTCACCCCTCCACTTT. It encodes CASSAYNSPLHF. Variable domain in full (rest from reference TRBV25-1 and TRBJ1-6): EADIYQTPRYLVIGTGKKITLECSQTMGHDKMYWYQQDPGMELHLIHYSYGVNSTEKGDLSSESTVSRIRTEHFPLTLESARPSHTSQYLCASSAYNSPLHFGNGTRLTVT.

The gene calls are TRBV5-1 and TRBJ2-5; 11 positions match TRBD2. CDR3 length: 14 residues. CDR1 SGHRS and CDR2 YFSETQ come from the germline V gene. After removal of 4 bases from V and 3 bases from J, the junction contained 2 bases not matched to a gene. CDR3 sequence: CASSQGLAEETQYF. CDR3 DNA sequence: TGCGCCAGCAGCCAGGGACTAGCGGAAGAGACCCAGTACTTC.

The chain uses TRBV7-3 and TRBJ2-2; 10 bases fit TRBD1. The CDR3 consists of 18 residues. Per germline, CDR1 SGHTA and CDR2 FQGTGA. J lost 2 bases, V lost 4 bases, and 10 bases had no gene match. The CDR3 nucleotides read TGTGCCAGCAGCTCCTATCGGGACAGGGGTGATAACACCGGGGAGCTGTTTTTT. It is translated as CASSSYRDRGDNTGELFF.

V and J are TRBV5-1 and TRBJ2-2; D remains ambiguous. Trimming stripped 2 bases from V and 0 bases from J, with 14 bases between. The germline CDR1 and CDR2 sequences are SGHRS and YFSETQ. The CDR3 is 17 residues long. The CDR3 bases are TGCGCCAGCAGCTTTCCTCCTCTTGACGCGAACACCGGGGAGCTGTTTTTT. It yields the protein CASSFPPLDANTGELFF.

This clonotype was found a few times. The chain carries TRBV20-1 and TRBJ2-3, with TRBD2 matching 8 bases. This CDR3 comprises 16 residues. CDR1 is DFQATT and CDR2 is SNEGSKA in the germline V gene (reference sequence). Unmatched junction bases numbered 9, after V lost 0 bases and J lost 4 bases. Written as DNA, the CDR3 is TGCAGTGCTAGAGATACAGAGCGGGAGCGGGCAGATACGCAGTATTTT. Translating gives CSARDTERERADTQYF.

V gene TRBV4-3 combines with J gene TRBJ1-5; TRBD1 is a possible D gene (5 bases). The length of the CDR3 is 14 residues. Trimming took 6 bases from V and 7 from J, leaving 16 bases between them. The germline V gene has CDR1 LGHNA and CDR2 YSLEER. CDR3 residues: CASSQERGGQPQHF. CDR3 bases: TGCGCCAGCAGTCAGGAGAGGGGTGGGCAGCCCCAGCATTTT.

The genes are TRBV19 and TRBJ2-1; the match to TRBD1 covers 8 bases. CDR3 length: 14 amino acids. CDR1 LNHDA and CDR2 SQIVND come from the germline V gene (reference sequence). With 1 base clipped from V and 6 bases from J, the junction kept 2 bases outside the gene matches. The CDR3 sequence: CASSIGQGPNEQFF. The DNA of the CDR3 is TGTGCCAGTAGTATAGGACAGGGGCCCAATGAGCAGTTCTTC.

The sample holds many counts of this clonotype. The CDR3 bases are TGCAGCGTTGAAGGTGGTGGCTACACCTTC. Protein product: CSVEGGGYTF. V is TRBV29-1 and J is TRBJ1-2; no clear D. CDR3 length: 10 residues. Germline V lookup: CDR1 SQVTM, CDR2 ANQGSEA. V gave up 1 base and J gave up 7 bases, with 4 bases separating them.

This clonotype was recorded at least ten times. The chain is built from TRBV7-2 and TRBJ2-7, with 7 bases that match TRBD1. V lost 2 bases to trimming and J lost 2 bases; unmatched junction nucleotides: 3. Germline V gene data show CDR1 as SGHTA and CDR2 as FQGNSA. This CDR3 has 14 amino acids. CDR3 region: CASSLNRGPYEQYF. CDR3 nucleotide sequence: TGTGCCAGCAGCTTAAACAGGGGACCCTACGAGCAGTACTTC.

The rearrangement joins TRBV4-3 to TRBJ2-1; 8 bases line up with TRBD2. The V and J ends lost 0 bases and 8 bases, in that order; junction bases with no gene match: 15. Germline V lookup: CDR1 LGHNA, CDR2 YSLEER. The CDR3 has 18 residues. The CDR3: CASSQDEGNGRAEDEQFF. The DNA of the CDR3 is TGCGCCAGCAGCCAAGATGAAGGGAACGGGAGGGCCGAGGATGAGCAGTTCTTC.

This sequence joins TRBV18 and TRBJ2-7; D may be TRBD1 (5 bases). V was pared by 6 bases and J by 3 bases, with 18 bases between. The CDR3 loop spans 15 amino acids. CDR1 and CDR2 from the germline V gene are KGHSH and LQKENI. For the CDR3, the DNA is TGTGCCAGCTCCCGCGGACAACCAGGCGGCTACGAGCAGTACTTC. It encodes CASSRGQPGGYEQYF.

This chain's CDR3 is CASTLSADKTQYF. CDR3 coding DNA: TGTGCCAGCACCCTCTCGGCCGATAAGACCCAGTACTTC. The gene calls are TRBV12-3 or TRBV12-4 and TRBJ2-5; no reliable D call. This CDR3 has 13 amino acids. Trimming removed 7 bases at V and 6 bases at J, with 15 bases between.

This clonotype was counted between two and nine times. The rearrangement links TRBV6-1 to TRBJ2-1, with 10 bases matching TRBD2. CDR3 length equals 13 residues. In germline, CDR1 is MNHNS, CDR2 SASEGT. The V and J ends lost 7 bases and 7 bases, in that order; junction bases with no gene match: 4. The chain's CDR3 is CASTAGGQNEQFF. In DNA form, the CDR3 reads TGTGCCAGCACAGCGGGGGGGCAAAATGAGCAGTTCTTC.

This chain links TRBV6-2 or TRBV6-3 with TRBJ2-7, with D unclear. Trimming took off 6 bases at V and 2 bases at J, with 20 bases between the two ends. Looked up from germline, CDR1 is MNHEY and CDR2 is SVGEGT. CDR3 length: 16 residues. In DNA, the CDR3 is TGTGCCAGCAGCCCCACCCCTCAACGCCGAACCTACGAGCAGTACTTC. Its translation is CASSPTPQRRTYEQYF.

This clonotype was detected a few times. The chain is built from TRBV6-2 or TRBV6-3 and TRBJ2-1, with TRBD2 matching over 9 bases. Losses at the gene ends were 1 base for V and 0 bases for J; bases not matched to a gene: 4. Germline assignment: CDR1 MNHEY and CDR2 SVGEGT. CDR3 size: 17 residues. CDR3 coding DNA: TGTGCCAGCAGTTACTTGCTAGCGGGGAGCTCCTACAATGAGCAGTTCTTC. Encoded protein: CASSYLLAGSSYNEQFF.

Only a few counts were recorded for this clonotype. The J gene is TRBJ2-7, the V gene TRBV10-3, with a weak D call TRBD1 (6 bases). The germline gives CDR1 ENHRY, CDR2 SYGVKD. V dropped 9 bases and J dropped 3 bases, with 12 bases sitting between them. This CDR3 is 12 amino acids long. CDR3 in amino acids: CAIRTEGYEQYF. The CDR3 DNA is TGTGCCATTCGGACAGAAGGCTACGAGCAGTACTTC.

V is TRBV28 and J is TRBJ2-7, with TRBD1 matching over 7 bases. Germline CDR1 MDHEN, CDR2 SYDVKM. Trimming at V came to 5 bases and at J to 4 bases, leaving 8 bases not matched to a gene. The length of the CDR3 is 14 residues. Written as DNA, the CDR3 is TGTGCCAGCAGTCCTGGGACAGTTCAATACGAGCAGTACTTC. This encodes CASSPGTVQYEQYF.

This clonotype was seen at least ten times. The chain has TRBV5-1 and TRBJ2-7; TRBD2 agrees at 9 bases. V shed 1 base, J shed 1 base, and the junction held 6 bases outside the gene matches. The CDR3 is made up of 16 amino acids. The germline gives CDR1 SGHRS, CDR2 YFSETQ. The CDR3 region is CASSLSGAGGSYEQYF. CDR3 nucleotide sequence: TGCGCCAGCAGCTTGTCGGGTGCGGGAGGGTCCTACGAGCAGTACTTC.

The gene calls are TRBV7-8 and TRBJ2-1; 14 bases line up with TRBD2. V lost 7 bases and J lost 9; bases outside the gene matches: 14. Per germline, CDR1 SGHVS and CDR2 FQNEAQ. The length of the CDR3 is 17 residues. CDR3 in amino acids: CASNPVPRLAGGGEQFF. In DNA, the CDR3 is TGTGCCAGCAACCCCGTCCCGAGACTAGCGGGAGGGGGTGAGCAGTTCTTC.

V usage is TRBV9 and J usage is TRBJ2-7; 11 bases map to TRBD2. Unmatched junction bases numbered 2, after V lost 3 bases and J lost 3 bases. Germline CDR1 SGDLS, CDR2 YYNGEE. This CDR3 contains 14 residues. The CDR3 region is CASSEGLAGYEQYF. DNA of the CDR3: TGTGCCAGCAGCGAAGGACTAGCGGGCTACGAGCAGTACTTC.

Only a few counts were recorded for this clonotype. The chain is built from TRBV4-2 and TRBJ2-3; 11 bases match TRBD1. From germline, CDR1 is LGHNA and CDR2 YNFKEQ. Unmatched junction bases numbered 4, after V lost 4 bases and J lost 1 base. The CDR3 spans 16 residues. The DNA for the CDR3 is TGTGCCAGCAGCCCCCGGGACAGGGGGGGCACAGATACGCAGTATTTT. It specifies CASSPRDRGGTDTQYF.

The V and J genes are TRBV12-3 or TRBV12-4 and TRBJ2-3; tentative D call: TRBD1 (6 bases). Trimming cost V 10 bases and J 4 bases, with 15 bases left between them. The CDR3 runs 13 residues. The CDR3 is CATLQGRADTQYF. The CDR3 DNA sequence: TGTGCCACACTACAGGGAAGGGCAGATACGCAGTATTTT.

Only a few counts were recorded for this clonotype. The CDR3 here is CASRGAPNEQFF. In nucleotides, the CDR3 is TGTGCCAGCAGGGGGGCGCCGAATGAGCAGTTCTTC. The genes are TRBV12-3 or TRBV12-4 and TRBJ2-1; the D gene is possibly TRBD1 (6 bases). V was trimmed by 6 bases and J by 7 bases, leaving 10 bases between them. This CDR3 contains 12 residues.

This clonotype was recorded a few times. This sequence joins TRBV13 and TRBJ2-5; possibly TRBD1 for D (6 bases). Germline values: CDR1 PRHDT, CDR2 FYEKMQ (reference sequence). The CDR3 has 15 residues. Trimming took 4 bases from V and 5 from J, leaving 17 bases between them. The CDR3 coding sequence is TGTGCCAGCAGCTCAAAACAGGGTTATTTGGAGACCCAGTACTTC. It specifies CASSSKQGYLETQYF. The variable domain in full, with the rest retrieved from reference TRBV13 and TRBJ2-5, is AAGVIQSPRHLIKEKRETATLKCYPIPRHDTVYWYQQGPGQDPQFLISFYEKMQSDKGSIPDRFSAQQFSDYHSELNMSSLELGDSALYFCASSSKQGYLETQYFGPGTRLLVL.

In its sample, this clonotype was seen a few times. The chain links TRBV9 to TRBJ1-1; TRBD1 matches at 8 bases. V shed 0 bases and J 0 bases; nucleotides not matched to a gene: 4. The CDR3 consists of 16 residues. Germline V gene data show CDR1 as SGDLS and CDR2 as YYNGEE. The CDR3 DNA reads as TGTGCCAGCAGCGTAGGTTTGGACAGGGTGAACACTGAAGCTTTCTTT. Its translation is CASSVGLDRVNTEAFF.

The V gene is TRBV12-3 or TRBV12-4, the J gene TRBJ1-1; D might be TRBD1 (5 bases). Trimming removed 1 base from V and 6 bases from J, with 9 bases in between. The CDR3 sequence is 13 residues long. CDR3 in DNA: TGTGCCAGCAGTTTAGGTCGACAGCCTGAAGCTTTCTTT. As protein: CASSLGRQPEAFF.